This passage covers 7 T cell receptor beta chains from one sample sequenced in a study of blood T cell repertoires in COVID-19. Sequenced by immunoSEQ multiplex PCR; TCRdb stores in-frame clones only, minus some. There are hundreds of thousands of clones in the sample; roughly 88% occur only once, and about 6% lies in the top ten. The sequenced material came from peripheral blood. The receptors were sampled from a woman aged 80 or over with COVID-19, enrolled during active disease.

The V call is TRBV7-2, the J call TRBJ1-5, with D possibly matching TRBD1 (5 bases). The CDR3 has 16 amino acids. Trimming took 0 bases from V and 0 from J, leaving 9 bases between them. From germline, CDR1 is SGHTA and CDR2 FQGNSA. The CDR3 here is CASSLAGGYSNQPQHF. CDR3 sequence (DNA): TGTGCCAGCAGCTTAGCGGGGGGATATAGCAATCAGCCCCAGCATTTT.

As DNA, the CDR3 is TGTGCCAGCAGCCAAGACAGGGTTAACAATCAGCCCCAGCATTTT. Translation gives CASSQDRVNNQPQHF. The chain combines TRBV2 with TRBJ1-5, with 7 bases that match TRBD1. The junction had 8 bases not matched to a gene; V was cut back by 6 bases and J by 3 bases. The CDR3 has 15 residues. Germline V gene data show CDR1 as SNHLY and CDR2 as FYNNEI.

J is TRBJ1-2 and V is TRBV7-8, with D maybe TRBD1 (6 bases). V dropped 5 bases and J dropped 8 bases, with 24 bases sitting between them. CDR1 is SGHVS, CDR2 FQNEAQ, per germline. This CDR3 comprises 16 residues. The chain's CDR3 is CASSRPGRGPEEGYTF. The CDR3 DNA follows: TGTGCCAGCAGCCGTCCAGGCAGGGGCCCGGAGGAGGGCTACACCTTC.

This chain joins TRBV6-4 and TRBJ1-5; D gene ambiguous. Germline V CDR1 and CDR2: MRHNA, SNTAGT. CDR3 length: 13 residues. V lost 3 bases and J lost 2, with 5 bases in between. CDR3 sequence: CASSELGNQPQHF. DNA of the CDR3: TGTGCCAGCAGTGAGCTAGGCAATCAGCCCCAGCATTTT.

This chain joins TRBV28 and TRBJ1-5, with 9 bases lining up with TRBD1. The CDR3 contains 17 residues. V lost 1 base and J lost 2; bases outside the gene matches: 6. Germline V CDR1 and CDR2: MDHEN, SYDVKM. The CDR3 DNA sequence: TGTGCCAGCAGTTTATTGGGGACAGGGAAGGGCAATCAGCCCCAGCATTTT. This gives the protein CASSLLGTGKGNQPQHF.

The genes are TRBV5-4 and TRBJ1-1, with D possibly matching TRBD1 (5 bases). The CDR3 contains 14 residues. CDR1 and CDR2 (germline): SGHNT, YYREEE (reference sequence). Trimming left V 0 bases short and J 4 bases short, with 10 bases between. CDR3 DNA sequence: TGTGCCAGCAGCTTGGCGGGGGACCCCACTGAAGCTTTCTTT. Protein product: CASSLAGDPTEAFF.

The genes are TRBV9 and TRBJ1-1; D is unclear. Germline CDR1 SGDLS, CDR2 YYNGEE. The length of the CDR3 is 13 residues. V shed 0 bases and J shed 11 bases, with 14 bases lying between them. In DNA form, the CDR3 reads TGTGCCAGCAGCGTAGGCCCTACCGCGCTTGCTTTCTTT. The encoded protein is CASSVGPTALAFF.